This TCR beta chain appears in the sequencing data of a study of blood T cell repertoires in COVID-19. Whole-study context: The United States, Italy and Spain were the sources of the acute and convalescent COVID-19 samples. In each case, the material was cDNA or gDNA derived from T cells, B-cell-depleted T cells, or PBMCs.

The protocol was immunoSEQ multiplex PCR, while the TCRdb copy is restricted to in-frame clones and leaves out a portion. The table has under 95,000 clones, approximately 88% seen once. This clone has a handful of counts. Germline trimming cut 2 bases from V and 1 base from J; bases unmatched to any gene: 7. The CDR3 has 16 amino acids. Germline CDR1 reads MGHDK; CDR2 reads SYGVNS. Sequenced sample: peripheral blood. This chain links TRBV25-1 with TRBJ1-1, with 7 bases that match TRBD1. The clonotype originates from a human donor in a cohort sampled during active COVID-19. The chain's CDR3 is CASSEAGGGWNTEAFF. The CDR3 DNA sequence: TGTGCCAGCAGTGAAGCAGGGGGAGGATGGAACACTGAAGCTTTCTTT.